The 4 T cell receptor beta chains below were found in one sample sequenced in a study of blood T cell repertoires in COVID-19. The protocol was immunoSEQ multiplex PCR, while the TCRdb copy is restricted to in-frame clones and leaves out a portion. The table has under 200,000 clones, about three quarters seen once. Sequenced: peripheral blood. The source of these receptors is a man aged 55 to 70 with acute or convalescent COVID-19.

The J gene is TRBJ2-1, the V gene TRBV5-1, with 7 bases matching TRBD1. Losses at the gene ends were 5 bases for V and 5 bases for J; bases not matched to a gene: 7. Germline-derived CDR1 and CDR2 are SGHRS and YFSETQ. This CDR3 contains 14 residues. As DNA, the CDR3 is TGCGCCAGCAGGTTTAACAGGGGAAACAATGAGCAGTTCTTC. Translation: CASRFNRGNNEQFF.

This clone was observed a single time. The CDR3 region has the DNA TGTGCCAGTAGAGGACAGGGGTTAACTGAAGCTTTCTTT. Translated: CASRGQGLTEAFF. The J gene is TRBJ1-1, the V gene TRBV19, with 9 bases that match TRBD1. Germline loops: CDR1 LNHDA, CDR2 SQIVND (reference sequence). CDR3 length: 13 amino acids. Trimming at V came to 6 bases and at J to 5 bases, leaving 4 bases not matched to a gene.

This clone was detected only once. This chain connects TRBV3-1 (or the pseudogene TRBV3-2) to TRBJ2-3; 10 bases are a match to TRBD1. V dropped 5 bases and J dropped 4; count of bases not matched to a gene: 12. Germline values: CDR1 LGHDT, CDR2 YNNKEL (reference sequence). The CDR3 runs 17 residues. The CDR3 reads CASSANVGTGASDTQYF. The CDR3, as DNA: TGTGCCAGCAGCGCCAACGTCGGGACAGGGGCCTCAGATACGCAGTATTTT.

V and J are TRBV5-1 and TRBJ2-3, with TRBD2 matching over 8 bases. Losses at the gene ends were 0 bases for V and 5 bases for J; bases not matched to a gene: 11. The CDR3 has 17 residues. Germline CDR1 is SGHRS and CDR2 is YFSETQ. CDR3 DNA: TGCGCCAGCAGCTTGGCCTCTGTAGCGGGGCGAATAGATACGCAGTATTTT. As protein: CASSLASVAGRIDTQYF.